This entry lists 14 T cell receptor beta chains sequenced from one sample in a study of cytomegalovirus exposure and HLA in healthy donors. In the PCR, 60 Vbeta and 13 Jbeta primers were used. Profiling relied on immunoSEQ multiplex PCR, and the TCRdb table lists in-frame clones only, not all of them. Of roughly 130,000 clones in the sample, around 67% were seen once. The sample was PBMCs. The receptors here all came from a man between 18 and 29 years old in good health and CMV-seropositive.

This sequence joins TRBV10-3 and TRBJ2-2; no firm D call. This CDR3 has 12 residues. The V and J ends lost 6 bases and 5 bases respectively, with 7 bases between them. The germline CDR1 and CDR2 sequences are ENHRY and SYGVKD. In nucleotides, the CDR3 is TGTGCCATCAGGCCCGGGACCGGGGAGCTGTTTTTT. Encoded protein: CAIRPGTGELFF.

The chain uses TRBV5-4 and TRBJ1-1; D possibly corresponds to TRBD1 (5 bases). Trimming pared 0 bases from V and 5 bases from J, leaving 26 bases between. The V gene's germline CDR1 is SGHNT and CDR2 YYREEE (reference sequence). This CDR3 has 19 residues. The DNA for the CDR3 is TGTGCCAGCAGCTTGGGGGGGGTAGGAGGTCATCAAGGGAGGACTGAAGCTTTCTTT. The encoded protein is CASSLGGVGGHQGRTEAFF.

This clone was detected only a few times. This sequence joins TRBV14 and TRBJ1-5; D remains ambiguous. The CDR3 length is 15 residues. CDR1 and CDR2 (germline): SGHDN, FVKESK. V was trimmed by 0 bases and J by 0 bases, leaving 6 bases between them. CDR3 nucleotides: TGTGCCAGCAGCCAAGATAGCGGTAGCAATCAGCCCCAGCATTTT. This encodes CASSQDSGSNQPQHF.

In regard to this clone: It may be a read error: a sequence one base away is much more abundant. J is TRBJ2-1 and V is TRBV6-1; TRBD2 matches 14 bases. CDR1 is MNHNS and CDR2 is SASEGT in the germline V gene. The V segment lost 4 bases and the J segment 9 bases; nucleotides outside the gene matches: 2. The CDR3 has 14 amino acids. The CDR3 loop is CASSGLAGGIEQFF. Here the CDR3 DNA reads TGTGCCAGCAGTGGACTAGCGGGAGGGATTGAGCAGTTCTTC.

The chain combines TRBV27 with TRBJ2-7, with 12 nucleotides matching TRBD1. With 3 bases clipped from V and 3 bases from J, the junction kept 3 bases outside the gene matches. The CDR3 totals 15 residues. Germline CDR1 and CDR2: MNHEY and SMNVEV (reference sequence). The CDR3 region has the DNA TGTGCCAGCAGTTTCCGGGACAGGGGGCGCTACGAGCAGTACTTC. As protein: CASSFRDRGRYEQYF.

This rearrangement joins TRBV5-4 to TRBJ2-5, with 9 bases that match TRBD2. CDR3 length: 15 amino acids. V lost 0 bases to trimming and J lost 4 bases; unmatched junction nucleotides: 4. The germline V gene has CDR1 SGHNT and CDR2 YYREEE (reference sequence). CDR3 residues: CASSLGGGAGETQYF. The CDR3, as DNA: TGTGCCAGCAGCTTGGGCGGGGGGGCCGGAGAGACCCAGTACTTC. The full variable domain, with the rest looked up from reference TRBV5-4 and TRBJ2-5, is ETGVTQSPTHLIKTRGQQVTLRCSSQSGHNTVSWYQQALGQGPQFIFQYYREEENGRGNFPPRFSGLQFPNYSSELNVNALELDDSALYLCASSLGGGAGETQYFGPGTRLLVL.

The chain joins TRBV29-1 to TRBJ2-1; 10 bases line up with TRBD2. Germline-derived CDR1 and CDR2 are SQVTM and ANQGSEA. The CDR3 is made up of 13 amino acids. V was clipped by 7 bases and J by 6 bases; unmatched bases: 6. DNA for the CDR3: TGCAGCGCGGGATTAGCGGGAGGCAATGAGCAGTTCTTC. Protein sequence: CSAGLAGGNEQFF.

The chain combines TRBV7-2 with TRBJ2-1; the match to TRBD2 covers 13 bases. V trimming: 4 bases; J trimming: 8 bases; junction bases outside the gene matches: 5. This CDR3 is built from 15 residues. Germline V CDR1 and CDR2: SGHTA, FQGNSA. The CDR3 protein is CASSSRLAGGHEQFF. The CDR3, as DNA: TGTGCCAGCAGCTCGAGACTAGCGGGGGGCCATGAGCAGTTCTTC.

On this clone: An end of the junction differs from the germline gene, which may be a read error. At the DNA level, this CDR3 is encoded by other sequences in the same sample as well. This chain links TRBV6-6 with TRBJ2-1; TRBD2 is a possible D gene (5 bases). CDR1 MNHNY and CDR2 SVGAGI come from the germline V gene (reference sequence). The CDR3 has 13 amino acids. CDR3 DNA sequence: TGCGCCAGTGTAACTAGCTCCTACAATGAGCAGTTCTTC. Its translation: CASVTSSYNEQFF.

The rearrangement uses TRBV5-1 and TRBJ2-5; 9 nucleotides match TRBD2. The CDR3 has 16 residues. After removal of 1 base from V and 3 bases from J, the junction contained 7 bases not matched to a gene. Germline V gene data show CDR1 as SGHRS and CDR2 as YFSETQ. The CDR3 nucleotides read TGCGCCAGCAGCTTGTTCCTAGCGGGAAACAAAGAGACCCAGTACTTC. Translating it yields CASSLFLAGNKETQYF.

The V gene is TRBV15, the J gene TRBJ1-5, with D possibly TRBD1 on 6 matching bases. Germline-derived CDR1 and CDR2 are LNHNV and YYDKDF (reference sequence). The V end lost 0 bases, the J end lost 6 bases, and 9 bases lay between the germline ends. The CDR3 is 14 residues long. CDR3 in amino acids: CATSRDRGGQPQHF. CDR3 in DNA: TGTGCCACCAGCAGAGATAGAGGGGGTCAGCCCCAGCATTTT. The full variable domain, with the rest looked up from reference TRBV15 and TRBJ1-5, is DAMVIQNPRYQVTQFGKPVTLSCSQTLNHNVMYWYQQKSSQAPKLLFHYYDKDFNNEADTPDNFQSRRPNTSFCFLDIRSPGLGDTAMYLCATSRDRGGQPQHFGDGTRLSIL.

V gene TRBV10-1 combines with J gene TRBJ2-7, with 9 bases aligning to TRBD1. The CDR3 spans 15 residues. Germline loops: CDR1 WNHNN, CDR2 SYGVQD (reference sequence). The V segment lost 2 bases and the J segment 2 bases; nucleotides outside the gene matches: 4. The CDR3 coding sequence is TGCGCCAGCAGTGAGGGGGGGACAGGGACCTACGAGCAGTACTTC. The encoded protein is CASSEGGTGTYEQYF.

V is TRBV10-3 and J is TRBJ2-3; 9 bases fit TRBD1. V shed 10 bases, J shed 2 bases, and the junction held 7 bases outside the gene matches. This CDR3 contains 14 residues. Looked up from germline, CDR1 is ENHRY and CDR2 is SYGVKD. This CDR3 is CATTGQGNTDTQYF. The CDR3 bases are TGTGCCACCACAGGACAGGGGAACACAGATACGCAGTATTTT.

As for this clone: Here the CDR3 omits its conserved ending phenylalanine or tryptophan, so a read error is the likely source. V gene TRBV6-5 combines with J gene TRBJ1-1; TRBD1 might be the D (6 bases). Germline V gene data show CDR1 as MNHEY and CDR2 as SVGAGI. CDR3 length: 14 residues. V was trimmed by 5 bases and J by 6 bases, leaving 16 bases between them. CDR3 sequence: CASSTDRPSAEAFL. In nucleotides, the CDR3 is TGTGCCAGCAGTACGGACAGACCTTCTGCTGAAGCTTTCCTT.